This T cell receptor (beta chain) was retrieved from a study of shared T cell receptors in the human thymus. Data came from immunoSEQ multiplex PCR; TCRdb stores just in-frame clones and leaves some out. The table lists hundreds of thousands of clones, around 78% of them singletons. The length of the CDR3 is 14 residues. Germline V gives CDR1 MGHDK, CDR2 SYGVNS. V shed 3 bases and J 5 bases; nucleotides not matched to a gene: 5. The sample also formed part of further work on human thymus T cells. That work states: Surgeons resected thymus tissue during corrective heart surgery. Unrelated individuals reportedly shared highly overlapping thymic TCR repertoires.

The rearrangement uses TRBV25-1 and TRBJ1-2, with TRBD1 matching over 8 bases. The receptor's source is a boy under three years old with a congenital heart defect. The sequencing input was thymocytes. The CDR3 bases are TGTGCCAGCAGTGATGCTGGACAGGGTTATGGCTACACCTTC. Translation: CASSDAGQGYGYTF.